This T cell receptor (beta chain) comes out of a study of blood T cell repertoires in COVID-19. As for the study in general: Specimens from acute and convalescent COVID-19 originated in the United States, Italy and Spain. T cells, B-cell-depleted T cells, or PBMCs supplied cDNA or gDNA.

Per the study methods: Reference gene primer amplification yielded estimated nucleated cell counts. The assay was immunoSEQ multiplex PCR, and TCRdb's table has in-frame clones only and misses some. From that table come the V and J calls and clone size; the DNA was used to work out D and trimming. The sample has about 160,000 clones; around 87% are singletons. CDR3 length: 15 residues. Germline V gene data show CDR1 as MNHEY and CDR2 as SMNVEV (reference sequence). The junction had 10 bases not matched to a gene; V was cut back by 6 bases and J by 3 bases. Enrolled during active infection, Seattle patients were then followed longitudinally.

The chain carries TRBV27 and TRBJ2-7; 8 nucleotides align to TRBD1. Input material: peripheral blood. The source is a woman aged 70-85 years with COVID-19, enrolled during active disease. The CDR3 DNA reads as TGTGCCAGCAGCACCAGGGGGCGGCCTGACTACGAGCAGTACTTC. Translated: CASSTRGRPDYEQYF.